Shown below are 22 T cell receptor beta chains from a single sample sequenced in a study of cytotoxic CD8 clonotypes in ibrutinib-treated CLL. TCRdb's copy holds only in-frame clones and misses some; the assay was immunoSEQ multiplex PCR. The sample holds a few hundred thousand clones, 67% seen once. This specimen was PBMCs, taken after 36 months of ibrutinib treatment. The receptors shown here come from a human donor with chronic lymphocytic leukemia.

The gene calls are TRBV15 and TRBJ2-1, with D tentatively TRBD1 (6 bases). Germline V gene data show CDR1 as LNHNV and CDR2 as YYDKDF (reference sequence). The V and J ends lost 5 bases and 10 bases respectively, with 18 bases between them. The CDR3 has 14 residues. CDR3 protein: CATSLGTTPMEQFF. In DNA, the CDR3 is TGTGCCACCAGCCTCGGGACAACCCCAATGGAGCAGTTCTTC. The full variable domain, in which reference TRBV15 and TRBJ2-1 provide the parts outside the CDR3, is DAMVIQNPRYQVTQFGKPVTLSCSQTLNHNVMYWYQQKSSQAPKLLFHYYDKDFNNEADTPDNFQSRRPNTSFCFLDIRSPGLGDTAMYLCATSLGTTPMEQFFGPGTRLTVL.

This clone was recorded at least ten times. The chain combines TRBV5-6 with TRBJ2-2; D remains ambiguous. CDR1 is SGHDT, CDR2 YYEEEE, per germline. The V end lost 0 bases, the J end lost 2 bases, and 5 bases lay between the germline ends. The CDR3 runs 14 residues. The CDR3 sequence is CASSLAVNTGELFF. Written as DNA, the CDR3 is TGTGCCAGCAGCTTGGCAGTTAACACCGGGGAGCTGTTTTTT.

The genes are TRBV27 and TRBJ2-7; 7 bases agree with TRBD2. CDR1 and CDR2 (germline): MNHEY, SMNVEV (reference sequence). The CDR3 is 14 residues long. The V and J ends lost 3 bases and 2 bases, in that order; junction bases with no gene match: 4. The CDR3 DNA is TGTGCCAGCAGTTTTGTGGGGGGGGCCTACGAGCAGTACTTC. Translation gives CASSFVGGAYEQYF.

The rearrangement joins TRBV7-3 to TRBJ2-3, with D uncertain. CDR3 size: 13 residues. Germline CDR1 reads SGHTA; CDR2 reads FQGTGA. V was cut by 3 bases and J by 6 bases, with 10 bases left in between. Written as DNA, the CDR3 is TGTGCCAGCAGCTTTCAGCGTGACGATACGCAGTATTTT. Its translation: CASSFQRDDTQYF.

The gene calls are TRBV11-2 and TRBJ2-5, with D uncertain. The V gene's germline CDR1 is SGHAT and CDR2 FQNNGV. The CDR3 contains 13 residues. V lost 5 bases and J lost 4, with 11 bases in between. Here the CDR3 reads CASSLNIGETQYF. For the CDR3, the DNA is TGTGCCAGCAGCCTCAACATCGGAGAGACCCAGTACTTC.

This rearrangement joins TRBV7-8 to TRBJ1-3; no reliable D call. V gave up 1 base and J gave up 2 bases, with 6 bases separating them. The germline gives CDR1 SGHVS, CDR2 FQNEAQ. The CDR3 has 14 residues. The CDR3 sequence is CASSLGYPGNTIYF. CDR3 DNA: TGTGCCAGCAGCTTAGGTTATCCTGGAAACACCATATATTTT.

This chain joins TRBV7-9 and TRBJ1-3; the match to TRBD1 covers 10 bases. The germline gives CDR1 SEHNR, CDR2 FQNEAQ (reference sequence). The ends lost 5 bases at V and 2 bases at J; junction bases unmatched: 3. CDR3 length equals 15 residues. The CDR3 sequence is CASSLTGGTGNTIYF. The CDR3 DNA sequence: TGTGCCAGCAGCCTGACAGGGGGCACTGGAAACACCATATATTTT.

This clone is classed as medium-sized. The chain employs TRBV15 and TRBJ1-1; D call uncertain. The CDR3 consists of 14 residues. V lost 0 bases and J 6 bases, leaving 11 bases between the germline ends. Germline V gene lookup returns CDR1 LNHNV and CDR2 YYDKDF (reference sequence). For the CDR3, the DNA is TGTGCCACCAGCAGAGACAGCCTCGACCCTGAAGCTTTCTTT. Translated, it gives CATSRDSLDPEAFF.

The chain recombines TRBV7-9 with TRBJ2-2; TRBD2 aligns across 10 bases. V shed 5 bases, J shed 7 bases, and the junction held 10 bases outside the gene matches. This CDR3 contains 16 residues. Germline CDR1 SEHNR, CDR2 FQNEAQ (reference sequence). As DNA, the CDR3 is TGTGCCAGCAGCCCCGTAGCGGGAGGCCGGGTCGGGGAGCTGTTTTTT. Translated, it gives CASSPVAGGRVGELFF.

The chain recombines TRBV18 with TRBJ2-7; no firm D call. Germline-derived CDR1 and CDR2 are KGHSH and LQKENI. The CDR3 is 15 amino acids. V dropped 3 bases and J dropped 3 bases, with 15 bases sitting between them. The CDR3 nucleotides read TGTGCCAGCTCACCGCGTCTATCCACGGGCTACGAGCAGTACTTC. Encoded protein: CASSPRLSTGYEQYF.

This clone turned up a few times. V usage is TRBV11-2 and J usage is TRBJ1-2, with D unclear. The V end was cut by 4 bases, the J end by 3 bases, with 9 bases between. The CDR3 has 13 residues. Germline V gene data show CDR1 as SGHAT and CDR2 as FQNNGV. CDR3 protein: CASSSDGYYGYTF. In DNA, the CDR3 is TGTGCCAGCAGCTCGGACGGTTACTATGGCTACACCTTC. Full variable domain (rest looked up from reference TRBV11-2 and TRBJ1-2): EAGVAQSPRYKIIEKRQSVAFWCNPISGHATLYWYQQILGQGPKLLIQFQNNGVVDDSQLPKDRFSAERLKGVDSTLKIQPAKLEDSAVYLCASSSDGYYGYTFGSGTRLTVV.

The rearrangement joins TRBV4-2 to TRBJ2-7, with TRBD1 matching over 8 bases. This CDR3 spans 16 amino acids. Trimming took 0 bases from V and 4 from J; bases not matched to a gene: 8. Germline V gives CDR1 LGHNA, CDR2 YNFKEQ. The CDR3 DNA reads TGTGCCAGCAGCCAAGAGGCAACAGGGGGGCTGTACGAGCAGTACTTC. Amino acids: CASSQEATGGLYEQYF.

The chain is built from TRBV5-1 and TRBJ2-7; TRBD1 matches 9 bases. CDR1 SGHRS and CDR2 YFSETQ come from the germline V gene. The junction had 5 bases not matched to a gene; V was cut back by 5 bases and J by 2 bases. This CDR3 is 14 amino acids long. In DNA form, the CDR3 reads TGCGCCAGCAGGCCGGGACAGGGTCCCTACGAGCAGTACTTC. It translates to CASRPGQGPYEQYF.

The rearrangement uses TRBV9 and TRBJ2-1; D might be TRBD2 (7 bases). The CDR3 sequence is 15 residues long. The germline V gene has CDR1 SGDLS and CDR2 YYNGEE. Trimming took off 3 bases at V and 4 bases at J, with 14 bases between the two ends. The DNA for the CDR3 is TGTGCCAGCAGCGCCCCGGGGGGCACTTACAATGAGCAGTTCTTC. Translating it yields CASSAPGGTYNEQFF.

V gene TRBV2 combines with J gene TRBJ2-7; 9 nucleotides match TRBD1. Germline trimming cut 7 bases from V and 6 bases from J; bases unmatched to any gene: 13. The CDR3 is made up of 15 amino acids. Germline CDR1 reads SNHLY; CDR2 reads FYNNEI. Here the CDR3 DNA reads TGTGCCAGCACCACGGCGGGGACAGGGAGGACCGAGCAGTACTTC. Its protein is CASTTAGTGRTEQYF.

The rearrangement uses TRBV11-2 and TRBJ2-7; D gene unclear. CDR1 SGHAT and CDR2 FQNNGV come from the germline V gene. The CDR3 contains 11 residues. The V gene lost 4 bases and the J gene lost 6 bases, with 7 bases spanning the gap. The DNA for the CDR3 is TGTGCCAGCAGCTCCCTCTCCGAGCAGTACTTC. Translation gives CASSSLSEQYF.

The chain carries TRBV14 and TRBJ2-5; D is uncertain. V gave up 4 bases and J gave up 4 bases, with 7 bases separating them. Germline loops: CDR1 SGHDN, CDR2 FVKESK. The CDR3 spans 12 residues. Here the CDR3 reads CASSLVRETQYF. The CDR3 nucleotides are TGTGCCAGCAGCCTCGTCCGAGAGACCCAGTACTTC.

This clone appeared a few times. The chain recombines TRBV7-9 with TRBJ1-2, with D unclear. Trimming pared 2 bases from V and 5 bases from J, leaving 12 bases between. Germline V gene data show CDR1 as SEHNR and CDR2 as FQNEAQ (reference sequence). There are 14 residues in the CDR3. The DNA of the CDR3 is TGTGCCAGCAGCTTATTGGCGGAACAATATGGCTACACCTTC. As protein: CASSLLAEQYGYTF.

This chain links TRBV5-4 with TRBJ1-1; tentatively, D is TRBD1 (5 bases). Trimming took off 6 bases at V and 1 base at J, with 10 bases between the two ends. Germline V gene sequence: CDR1 SGHNT, CDR2 YYREEE (reference sequence). CDR3 length: 13 amino acids. The CDR3 protein is CASTTGGNTEAFF. CDR3 bases: TGTGCCAGCACAACAGGTGGGAACACTGAAGCTTTCTTT.

The gene calls are TRBV18 and TRBJ2-7, with D perhaps TRBD2 (5 bases). Between the trimmed V and J ends, which lost 5 bases and 0 bases, there was a span of 14 bases. The CDR3 extends over 15 amino acids. The germline V gene encodes CDR1 KGHSH and CDR2 LQKENI. CDR3 nucleotides: TGTGCCAGCTCAGCAGTGGGCGGAGGCTCCTACGAGCAGTACTTC. Translation gives CASSAVGGGSYEQYF.

This clone was seen only a few times. The V and J genes are TRBV19 and TRBJ1-5, with 8 bases matching TRBD1. This CDR3 region has 15 residues. Germline V gene lookup returns CDR1 LNHDA and CDR2 SQIVND (reference sequence). The trim removed 3 bases at V and 4 bases at J, leaving 5 bases unmatched. CDR3 sequence: CASSIGQGLNQPQHF. As DNA, the CDR3 is TGTGCCAGTAGTATCGGACAGGGACTGAATCAGCCCCAGCATTTT.

The table lists this clone with a few counts. V gene TRBV18 combines with J gene TRBJ2-7; 11 nucleotides line up with TRBD1. Germline CDR1 KGHSH, CDR2 LQKENI. V gave up 3 bases and J gave up 5 bases; unmatched junction bases: 3. CDR3 size: 14 residues. CDR3: CASSPDRGQHEQYF. Here the CDR3 DNA reads TGTGCCAGCTCACCGGACAGGGGGCAGCACGAGCAGTACTTC.